A single TCR beta chain is shown here with its context. Its cognate antigen is unknown. V was clipped by 1 base and J by 7 bases, with 18 bases between them. In germline, CDR1 is SGHDT, CDR2 YYEEEE. This CDR3 spans 17 amino acids. The source of the sample is a study of OX40 agonist ivuxolimab in advanced cancers. Study-level results: There was clonal expansion of CD4+ and CD8+ blood T cells by week 6 at 0.1 to 3.0 mg/kg.

Here immunoSEQ multiplex PCR was the method, and the copy in TCRdb shows in-frame clones only, minus some. The repertoire holds 30,000 to 40,000 clones, under 85% seen once, with 18% in the top ten. The input for sequencing was CD4+ or CD8+ T cells sorted from blood, taken in a trial of the OX40 agonist ivuxolimab. The J gene is TRBJ1-6, the V gene TRBV5-6; D is perhaps TRBD1 (5 bases). The clonotype was recovered from an adult with an advanced solid tumor such as melanoma, head and neck, liver or kidney cancer. The DNA for the CDR3 is TGTGCCAGCAGCTTGAAAGACAGAACTGGGGGGAATTCACCCCTCCACTTT. It encodes CASSLKDRTGGNSPLHF.